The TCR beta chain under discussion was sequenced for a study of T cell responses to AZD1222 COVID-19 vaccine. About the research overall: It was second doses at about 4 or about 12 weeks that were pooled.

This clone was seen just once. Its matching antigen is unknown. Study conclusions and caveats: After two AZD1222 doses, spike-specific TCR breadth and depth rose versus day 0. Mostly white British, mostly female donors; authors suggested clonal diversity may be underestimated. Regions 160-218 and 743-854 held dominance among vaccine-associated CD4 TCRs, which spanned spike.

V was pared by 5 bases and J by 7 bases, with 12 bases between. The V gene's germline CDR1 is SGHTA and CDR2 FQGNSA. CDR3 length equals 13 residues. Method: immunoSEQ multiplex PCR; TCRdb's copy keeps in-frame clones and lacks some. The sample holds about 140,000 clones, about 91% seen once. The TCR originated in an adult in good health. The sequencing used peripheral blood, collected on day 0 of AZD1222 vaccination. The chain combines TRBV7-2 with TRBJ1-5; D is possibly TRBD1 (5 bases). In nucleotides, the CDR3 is TGTGCCAGCAGCCTTCAGGGTTGGCAGCCCCAGCATTTT. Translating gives CASSLQGWQPQHF.